This is a list of T cell receptor beta chains from one sample in a study of T cells in Graves' hyperthyroidism and ophthalmopathy. Via MiXCR, TCRdb re-called the multiplex PCR reads, giving one row per CDR3 protein. The data contain 530,000 or so distinct CDR3 sequences, under 20% of them seen just once; the ten biggest clones take up 15% to 20%. The specimen sequenced was blood. The source of these receptors is a young woman with Graves' ophthalmopathy. The CDR3 runs from the conserved cysteine through the conserved F or W. The D gene is left open where the match is weak. Where a row states a size, it is once, few, many or the class of an expanded clone; other rows omit it.

d_gene	abundance	v_gene	j_gene	CDR3aa	CDR3nt
.	.	TRBV29-1	TRBJ2-7	CSVEWESSYEQYF	TGCAGCGTTGAGTGGGAGAGCTCCTACGAGCAGTACTTC
.	many	TRBV6-1	TRBJ1-2	CASGGLDIPSLLSGYTF	TGTGCCAGCGGTGGGCTTGACATCCCCTCTCTCCTCTCTGGCTACACCTTC
.	once	TRBV6-1	TRBJ2-7	CASSLGVGTEQYF	TGTGCCAGCAGCTTGGGGGTGGGCACGGAGCAGTACTTC
TRBD1	many	TRBV18	TRBJ1-2	CASSETGTDYGYTF	TGTGCCAGCTCAGAAACCGGGACAGACTATGGCTACACCTTC
.	.	TRBV30	TRBJ1-3	CAWSVLDTLSGNTIYF	TGTGCCTGGAGTGTCCTGGACACACTCTCTGGAAACACCATATATTTT
TRBD1	many	TRBV7-2	TRBJ2-6	CASSDRGPGANVLTF	TGTGCCAGCAGCGACAGGGGTCCTGGGGCCAACGTCCTGACTTTC
.	.	TRBV7-9	TRBJ2-5	CASSLDPIGPGETQYF	TGTGCCAGCAGCTTGGACCCCATAGGCCCTGGAGAGACCCAGTACTTC
.	.	TRBV5-1	TRBJ2-2	CASSIRPVGTGELFF	TGCGCCAGCAGCATCAGACCAGTGGGCACCGGGGAGCTGTTTTTT
.	many	TRBV6-2/TRBV6-3	TRBJ1-2	CASRQQVLNYGYTF	TGTGCCAGCAGACAACAGGTCCTAAACTATGGCTACACCTTC
TRBD1	many	TRBV28	TRBJ1-2	CASSLSFRGQGGDGYTF	TGTGCCAGCAGTTTAAGTTTTCGGGGACAGGGAGGAGATGGCTACACCTTC
.	.	TRBV7-9	TRBJ2-1	CASSGWDGGYYNEQFF	TGTGCCAGCAGCGGATGGGACGGCGGGTACTACAATGAGCAGTTCTTC
.	many	TRBV3-1	TRBJ2-2	CASSQLGPNTGELFF	TGTGCCAGCAGCCAACTCGGACCGAACACCGGGGAGCTGTTTTTT
.	many	TRBV2	TRBJ1-1	CASRESGALNTEAFF	TGTGCCAGCAGGGAGTCGGGGGCGCTGAACACTGAAGCTTTCTTT